This TCR beta chain was sequenced for a study of blood T cells in healthy people across ages. On the study more broadly: About one barcoded beta molecule per two T cells came from capture by template switching.

Notes on this clonotype: Its target is unknown.

This CDR3 has 13 residues. Trimming removed 1 base from V and 6 bases from J, with 8 bases in between. Germline loops: CDR1 SGHTA, CDR2 FQGNSA. General study points: A greater number of naive CD4+ cells and higher diversity distinguished long-lived donors from aged donors. Diversity figures derived from one million T cells were judged to underestimate the true value.

The use of a sample-barcoded 5' primer and a J-beta primer mix characterized a second PCR of about 7 to 12 cycles. TCRdb re-derived calls from the 5' RACE reads in MiXCR, one entry per CDR3 protein. Of roughly 900,000 distinct CDR3 sequences detected, more than 25% appear once; the ten largest clones hold 15% to 20%. This receptor was obtained from a woman older than 75 in good health. Specimen: blood. The rearrangement links TRBV7-2 to TRBJ2-3; D is unresolved. The CDR3 coding sequence is TGTGCCAGCAGCTTAGAACCCCCCGATACGCAGTATTTT. It translates to CASSLEPPDTQYF.